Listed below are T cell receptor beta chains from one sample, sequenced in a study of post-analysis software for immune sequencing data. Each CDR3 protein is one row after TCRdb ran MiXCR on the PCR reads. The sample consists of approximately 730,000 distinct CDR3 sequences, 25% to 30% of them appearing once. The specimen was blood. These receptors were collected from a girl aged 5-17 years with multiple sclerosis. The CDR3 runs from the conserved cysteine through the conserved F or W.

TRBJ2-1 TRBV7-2 CASSLFNNEQFF
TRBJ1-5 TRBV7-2 CASSLVAGRGPQHF
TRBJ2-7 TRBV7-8 CASSFRQTGTQKYQYF
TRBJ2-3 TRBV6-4 CASSDGRATDTQYF
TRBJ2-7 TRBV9 CASSVYDSAGTQYF
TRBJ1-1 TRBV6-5 CASSYSRTARRGTEAFF
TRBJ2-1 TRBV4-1 CASSQGEGSEQFF
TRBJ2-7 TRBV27 CASSSLAGPGGYEQYF
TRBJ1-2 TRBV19 CASSIGTENYGYTF
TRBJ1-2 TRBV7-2 CASSLIGQSYGYTF
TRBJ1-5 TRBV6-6 CASTNPDRGGGIQPQHF
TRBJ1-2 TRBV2 CASGSTPFYGYTF
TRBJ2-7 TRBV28 CASSDEREMEQYF
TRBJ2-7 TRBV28 CASTPGLAETYEQYF
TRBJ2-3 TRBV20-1 CSANPYGERTDTQYF
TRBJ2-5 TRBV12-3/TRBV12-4 CASSLGTGPGEETQYF
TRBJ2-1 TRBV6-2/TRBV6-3 CASGVRFGKSHYNEQFF
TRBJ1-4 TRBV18 CASSPPQGSEKLFF
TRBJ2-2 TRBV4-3 CASSLRQGFVGELFF
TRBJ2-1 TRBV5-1 CASSLAWGRGDEQFF
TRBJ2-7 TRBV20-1 CSASKGAHEQYF
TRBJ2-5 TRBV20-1 CSAASAGFQEETQYF
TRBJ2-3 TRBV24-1 CATSGAQGPDTQYF
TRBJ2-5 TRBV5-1 CASSLQTGGEQYF
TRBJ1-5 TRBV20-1 CSARDVISQPQHF
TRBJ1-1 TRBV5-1 CASKTTGGMNTEAFF
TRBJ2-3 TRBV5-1 CASSLVSGLNTQYF
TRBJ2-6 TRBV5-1 CASSLASSSGANVLTF
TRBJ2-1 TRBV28 CASSFIGEQFF
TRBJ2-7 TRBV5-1 CASSLGGPSPREQYF